This TCR beta chain was recorded in a study of CD8+CD57+ T cells in acquired aplastic anemia. Study summary: On average, sorted CD4+ and CD8+ cells gave 3.2 ug of DNA.

It was genomic DNA that served as the template for profiling TCR beta VDJ and CDR3. One entry per CDR3 protein results from TCRdb running MiXCR on the reads. This repertoire shows just over 200,000 distinct CDR3 sequences, around three fifths found once; its top ten account for about three fifths. Study-wide points: Significance was not reached for CD8+ Simpson's diversity between patients and controls. The number of CD8+ CDR3 sequences shared by patients and controls was roughly 31.

By flow cytometry, patients selected for sequencing had shown an expansion of CD8+CD57+ cells. The CDR3 contains 15 residues. Per the germline V gene, CDR1 is SEHNR and CDR2 is FQNEAQ (reference sequence). About this clonotype itself: Antigen specificity is unknown. At one end, the junction sequence differs from germline, possibly due to a read error.

The sample was sorted CD4+, CD8+, or CD8+CD57+ T cells (not recorded which) from PBMCs. This clonotype was sampled from a human donor with aplastic anemia. The J gene is TRBJ2-1, the V gene TRBV7-9; the D gene is possibly TRBD1 (6 bases). The DNA for the CDR3 is TGTGCCAGTAGCTCAACTAAGGACAGTTACAATGAGCAGTTCTTC. This encodes CASSSTKDSYNEQFF.